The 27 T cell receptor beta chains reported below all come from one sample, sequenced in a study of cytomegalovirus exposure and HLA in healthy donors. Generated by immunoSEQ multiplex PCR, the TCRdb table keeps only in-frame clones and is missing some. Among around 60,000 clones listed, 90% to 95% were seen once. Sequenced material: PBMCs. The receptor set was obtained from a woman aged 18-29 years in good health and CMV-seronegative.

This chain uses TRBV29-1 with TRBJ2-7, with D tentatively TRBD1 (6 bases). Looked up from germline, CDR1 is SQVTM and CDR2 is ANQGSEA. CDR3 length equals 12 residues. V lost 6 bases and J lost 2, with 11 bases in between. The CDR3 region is CSVTQGTYEQYF. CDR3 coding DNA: TGCAGCGTGACCCAGGGGACCTACGAGCAGTACTTC.

CDR3 coding DNA: TGCGCCAGCAGCCCGACAGGGGACATTCAGTACTTC. Translated: CASSPTGDIQYF. The chain employs TRBV5-1 and TRBJ2-4; 8 bases agree with TRBD1. CDR3 length: 12 amino acids. The V segment lost 4 bases and the J segment 8 bases; nucleotides outside the gene matches: 2. The germline CDR1 and CDR2 sequences are SGHRS and YFSETQ.

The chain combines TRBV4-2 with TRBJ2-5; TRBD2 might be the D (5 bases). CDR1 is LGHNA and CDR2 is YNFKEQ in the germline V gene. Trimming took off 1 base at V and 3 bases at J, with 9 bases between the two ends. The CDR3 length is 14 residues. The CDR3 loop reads CASSQVPEEETQYF. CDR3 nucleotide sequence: TGTGCCAGCAGCCAAGTCCCGGAGGAAGAGACCCAGTACTTC.

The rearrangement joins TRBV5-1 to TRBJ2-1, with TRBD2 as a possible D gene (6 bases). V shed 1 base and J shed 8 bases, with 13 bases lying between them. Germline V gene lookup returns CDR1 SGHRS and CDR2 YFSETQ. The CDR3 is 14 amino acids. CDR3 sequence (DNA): TGCGCCAGCAGCTTGACCGGGGGTTGGGATGAGCAGTTCTTC. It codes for CASSLTGGWDEQFF.

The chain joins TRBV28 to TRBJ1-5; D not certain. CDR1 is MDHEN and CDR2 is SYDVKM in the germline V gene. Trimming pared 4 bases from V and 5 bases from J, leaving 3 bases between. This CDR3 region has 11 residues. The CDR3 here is CASSSDQPQHF. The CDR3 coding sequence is TGTGCCAGCAGTTCCGATCAGCCCCAGCATTTT. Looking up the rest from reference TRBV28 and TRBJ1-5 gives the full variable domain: DVKVTQSSRYLVKRTGEKVFLECVQDMDHENMFWYRQDPGLGLRLIYFSYDVKMKEKGDIPEGYSVSREKKERFSLILESASTNQTSMYLCASSSDQPQHFGDGTRLSIL.

CDR3 region: CSVEKGREVTWGYTDTQYF. The CDR3 coding sequence is TGCAGCGTTGAAAAAGGACGGGAGGTAACTTGGGGGTACACAGATACGCAGTATTTT. The chain combines TRBV29-1 with TRBJ2-3, with 7 bases aligning to TRBD2. The CDR3 consists of 19 residues. The germline CDR1 and CDR2 sequences are SQVTM and ANQGSEA. Unmatched junction bases numbered 19, after V lost 2 bases and J lost 2 bases.

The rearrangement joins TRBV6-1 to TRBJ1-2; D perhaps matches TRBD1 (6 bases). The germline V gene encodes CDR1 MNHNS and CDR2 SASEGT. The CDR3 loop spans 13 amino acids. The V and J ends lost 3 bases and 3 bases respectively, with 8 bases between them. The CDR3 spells CASSETGYYGYTF. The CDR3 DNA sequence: TGTGCCAGCAGTGAGACAGGCTACTATGGCTACACCTTC.

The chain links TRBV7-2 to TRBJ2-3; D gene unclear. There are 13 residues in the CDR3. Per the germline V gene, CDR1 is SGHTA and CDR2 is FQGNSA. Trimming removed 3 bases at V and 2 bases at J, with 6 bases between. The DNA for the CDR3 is TGTGCCAGCAGCTTGCTAACCACAGATACGCAGTATTTT. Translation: CASSLLTTDTQYF.

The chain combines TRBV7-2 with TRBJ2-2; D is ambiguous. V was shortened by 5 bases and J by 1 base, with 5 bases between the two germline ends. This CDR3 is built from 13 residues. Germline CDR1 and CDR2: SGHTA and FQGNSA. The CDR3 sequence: CASSPLNTGELFF. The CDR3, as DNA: TGTGCCAGCAGCCCCCTGAACACCGGGGAGCTGTTTTTT.

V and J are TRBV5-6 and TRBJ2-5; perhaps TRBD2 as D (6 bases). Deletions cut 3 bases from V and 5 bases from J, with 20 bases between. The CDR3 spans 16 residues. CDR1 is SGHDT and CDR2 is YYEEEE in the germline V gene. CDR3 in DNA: TGTGCCAGCAGCTATCCGGGGAGGTTGTTTGGGGAGACCCAGTACTTC. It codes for CASSYPGRLFGETQYF.

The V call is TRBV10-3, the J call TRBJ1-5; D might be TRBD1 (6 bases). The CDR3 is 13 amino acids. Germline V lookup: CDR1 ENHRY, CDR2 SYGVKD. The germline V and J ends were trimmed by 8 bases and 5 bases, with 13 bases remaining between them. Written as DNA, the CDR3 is TGTGCCATCTGTCAGGGGCTAGATCAGCCCCAGCATTTT. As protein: CAICQGLDQPQHF.

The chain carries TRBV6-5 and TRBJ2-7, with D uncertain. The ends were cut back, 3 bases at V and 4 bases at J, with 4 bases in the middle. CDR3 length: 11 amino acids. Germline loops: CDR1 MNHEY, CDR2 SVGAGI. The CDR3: CASSYAYEQYF. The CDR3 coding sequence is TGTGCCAGCAGTTATGCGTACGAGCAGTACTTC.

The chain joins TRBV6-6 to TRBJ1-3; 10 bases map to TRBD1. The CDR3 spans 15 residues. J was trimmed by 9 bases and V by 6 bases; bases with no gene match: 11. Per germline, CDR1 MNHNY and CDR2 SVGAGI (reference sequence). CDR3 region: CASRQGGTGVVTIYF. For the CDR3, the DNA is TGTGCCAGCAGGCAGGGGGGGACAGGGGTTGTCACCATATATTTT.

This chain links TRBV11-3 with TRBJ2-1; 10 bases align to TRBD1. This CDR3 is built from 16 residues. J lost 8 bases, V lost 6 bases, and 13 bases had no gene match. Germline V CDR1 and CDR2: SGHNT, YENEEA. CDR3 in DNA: TGTGCCAGCAGGTTACAACCGGGACAGGGGTTCGATGAGCAGTTCTTC. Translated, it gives CASRLQPGQGFDEQFF. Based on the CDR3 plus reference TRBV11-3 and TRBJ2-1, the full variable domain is EAGVVQSPRYKIIEKKQPVAFWCNPISGHNTLYWYLQNLGQGPELLIRYENEEAVDDSQLPKDRFSAERLKGVDSTLKIQPAELGDSAVYLCASRLQPGQGFDEQFFGPGTRLTVL.

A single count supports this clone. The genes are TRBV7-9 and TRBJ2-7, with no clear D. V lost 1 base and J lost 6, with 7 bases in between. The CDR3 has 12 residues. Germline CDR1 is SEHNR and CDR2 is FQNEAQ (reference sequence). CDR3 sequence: CASSLEELEQYF. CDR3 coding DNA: TGTGCCAGCAGCTTAGAGGAGCTCGAGCAGTACTTC.

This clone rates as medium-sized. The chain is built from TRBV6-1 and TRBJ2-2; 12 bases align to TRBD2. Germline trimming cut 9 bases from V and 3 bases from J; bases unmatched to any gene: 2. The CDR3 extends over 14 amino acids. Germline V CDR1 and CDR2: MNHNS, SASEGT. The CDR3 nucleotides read TGTGCCAGAGCTAGCGGGAGGGACACCGGGGAGCTGTTTTTT. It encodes CARASGRDTGELFF.

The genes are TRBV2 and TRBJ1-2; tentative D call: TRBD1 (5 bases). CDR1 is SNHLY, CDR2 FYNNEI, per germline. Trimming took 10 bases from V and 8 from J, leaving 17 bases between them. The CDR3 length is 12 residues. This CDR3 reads CATAGGGWGYTF. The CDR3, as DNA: TGTGCCACCGCGGGGGGGGGATGGGGCTACACCTTC.

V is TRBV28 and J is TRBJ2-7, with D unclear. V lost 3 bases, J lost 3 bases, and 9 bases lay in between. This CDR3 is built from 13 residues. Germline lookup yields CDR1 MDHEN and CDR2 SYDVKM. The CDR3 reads CASSFTVSYEQYF. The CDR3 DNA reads TGTGCCAGCAGTTTTACAGTAAGCTACGAGCAGTACTTC.

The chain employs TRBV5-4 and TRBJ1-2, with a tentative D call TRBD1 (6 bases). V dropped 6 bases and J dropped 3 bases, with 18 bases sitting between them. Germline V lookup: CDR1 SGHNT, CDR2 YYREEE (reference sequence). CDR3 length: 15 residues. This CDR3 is CASNRLGGADYGYTF. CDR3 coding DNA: TGTGCCAGCAACAGGTTAGGGGGAGCGGACTATGGCTACACCTTC.

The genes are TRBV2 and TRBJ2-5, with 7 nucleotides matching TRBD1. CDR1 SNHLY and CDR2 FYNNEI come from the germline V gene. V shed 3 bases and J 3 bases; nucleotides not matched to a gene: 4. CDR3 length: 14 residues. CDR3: CASSEDRIKETQYF. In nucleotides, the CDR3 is TGTGCCAGCAGTGAGGACAGGATCAAAGAGACCCAGTACTTC.

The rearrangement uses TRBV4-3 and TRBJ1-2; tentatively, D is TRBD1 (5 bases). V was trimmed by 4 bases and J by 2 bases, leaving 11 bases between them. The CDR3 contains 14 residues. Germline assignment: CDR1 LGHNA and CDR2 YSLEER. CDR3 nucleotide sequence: TGCGCCAGCAGCCCTGGGGGAGGGAACTATGGCTACACCTTC. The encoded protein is CASSPGGGNYGYTF.

CDR3 in DNA: TGTGCCAGCAGCCAAGTAGTAGCGGGGGAATACAATGAGCAGTTCTTC. Protein: CASSQVVAGEYNEQFF. The chain uses TRBV4-2 and TRBJ2-1; 9 bases match TRBD2. Germline assignment: CDR1 LGHNA and CDR2 YNFKEQ. With 1 base clipped from V and 4 bases from J, the junction kept 5 bases outside the gene matches. This CDR3 has 16 amino acids.

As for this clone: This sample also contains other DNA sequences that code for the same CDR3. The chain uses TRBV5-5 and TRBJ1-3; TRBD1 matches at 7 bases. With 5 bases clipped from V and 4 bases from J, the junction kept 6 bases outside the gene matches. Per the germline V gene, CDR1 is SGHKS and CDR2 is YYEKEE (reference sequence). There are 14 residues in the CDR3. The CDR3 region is CASSLTGAGNTIYF. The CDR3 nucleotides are TGTGCCAGCAGTCTAACAGGGGCCGGAAACACCATATATTTT.

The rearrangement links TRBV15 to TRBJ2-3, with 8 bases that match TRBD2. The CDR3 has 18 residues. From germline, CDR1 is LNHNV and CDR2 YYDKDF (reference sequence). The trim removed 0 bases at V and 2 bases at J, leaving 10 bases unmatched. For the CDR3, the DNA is TGTGCCACCAGCAGAGATAGGCCGGTAGCGGGACACACAGATACGCAGTATTTT. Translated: CATSRDRPVAGHTDTQYF.

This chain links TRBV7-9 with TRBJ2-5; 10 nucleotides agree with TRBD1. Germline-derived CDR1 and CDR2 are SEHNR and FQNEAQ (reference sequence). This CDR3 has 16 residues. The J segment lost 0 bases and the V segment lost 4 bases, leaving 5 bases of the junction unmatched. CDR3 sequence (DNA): TGTGCCAGCAGCTCCTTGGACAGGGGGAACCAAGAGACCCAGTACTTC. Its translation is CASSSLDRGNQETQYF.

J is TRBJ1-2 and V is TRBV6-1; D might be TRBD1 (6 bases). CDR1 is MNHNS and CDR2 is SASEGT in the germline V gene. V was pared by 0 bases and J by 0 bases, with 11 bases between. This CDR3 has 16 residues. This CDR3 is CASSEAPGHANYGYTF. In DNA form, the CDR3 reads TGTGCCAGCAGTGAAGCCCCGGGACACGCTAACTATGGCTACACCTTC.

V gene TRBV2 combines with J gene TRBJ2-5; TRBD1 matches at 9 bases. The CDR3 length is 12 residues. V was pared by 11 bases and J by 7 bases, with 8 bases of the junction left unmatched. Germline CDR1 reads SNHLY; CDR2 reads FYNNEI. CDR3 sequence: CAQTGGRGTQYF. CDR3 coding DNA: TGTGCCCAGACAGGGGGACGGGGGACCCAGTACTTC.